This T cell receptor beta chain was profiled in a study of shared clonotypes between healthy human individuals. Genomic DNA of each subset was evenly split across several immunoSEQ plates. A roughly 200 ng quantity of DNA, tens of thousands of T cell genomes, went into the sorted-subset replicate PCRs. Method: immunoSEQ multiplex PCR; TCRdb's copy keeps in-frame clones and lacks some. The repertoire consists of about 2,100,000 clones, with roughly 91% occurring once and the leading ten covering 1.7%. Note on this clone: The target antigen is unknown.

Findings and caveats of the study: On the whole, naive subsets had larger estimated richness than memory subsets had. Relative to clonotypes present in all four donors, those not shared had lower generation probabilities.

The CDR3 has 14 amino acids. Per germline, CDR1 MDHEN and CDR2 SYDVKM. With 6 bases clipped from V and 4 bases from J, the junction kept 8 bases outside the gene matches. Naive CD8 populations comprised CD45RO-negative cells positively selected for CCR7, excluding terminally differentiated effector memory CD45RA+ cells. Sample: naive CD8+ T cells from PBMCs. The origin of this receptor is a man between 18 and 29 years old in good health. Some clones in this sample may be carry-over from other donors' samples. The gene calls are TRBV28 and TRBJ2-7; the match to TRBD1 covers 8 bases. Here the CDR3 reads CASRVTGEIYEQYF. In nucleotides, the CDR3 is TGTGCCAGCAGAGTGACAGGGGAAATTTACGAGCAGTACTTC.